What follows are 9 T cell receptor beta chains derived from one specimen sequenced in a study of post-analysis software for immune sequencing data. Study results and caveats: Higher frequency in patients than in controls was seen for roughly five TRBV segments, with TRBV5-6, TRBV5-1 and TRBV20-1 among them.

What these receptors recognize is not known. TCR beta libraries were prepared from cDNA with unique molecular identifiers. TCRdb fed the PCR reads into MiXCR, producing one record per CDR3 protein. The repertoire holds 350,000 to 450,000 distinct CDR3 sequences, approximately 42% seen once, with around 8% in the top ten. Input material: blood. The receptors here all came from a girl aged 2-9 years with multiple sclerosis.

The chain recombines TRBV7-6 with TRBJ2-7; D possibly uses TRBD1 or TRBD2 (6 bases each). Germline assignment: CDR1 SGHVS and CDR2 FNYEAQ. CDR3 length: 14 amino acids. The V gene lost 5 bases and the J gene lost 7 bases, with 18 bases spanning the gap. Here the CDR3 DNA reads TGTGCCAGCAGCCGGGCTATGGGGGGCCGAGAGCAGTACTTC. This codes for CASSRAMGGREQYF.

This clonotype was recorded a few times. The chain recombines TRBV7-6 with TRBJ1-6; D is unclear. The germline gives CDR1 SGHVS, CDR2 FNYEAQ. This CDR3 region has 18 residues. Trimming took 1 base from V and 0 from J, leaving 13 bases between them. In DNA form, the CDR3 reads TGTGCCAGCAGCTTAGAGAGGTTGAGGAGCTCCTATAATTCACCCCTCCACTTT. It codes for CASSLERLRSSYNSPLHF.

The chain recombines TRBV27 with TRBJ2-1; D call uncertain. CDR1 MNHEY and CDR2 SMNVEV come from the germline V gene (reference sequence). The V end lost 7 bases, the J end lost 5 bases, and 6 bases lay between the germline ends. The CDR3 consists of 11 residues. The CDR3 DNA is TGTGCCAGCACCAATAACAATGAGCAGTTCTTC. Translation gives CASTNNNEQFF.

J is TRBJ1-6 and V is TRBV5-1; TRBD1 is a possible D gene (6 bases). V lost 0 bases, J lost 7 bases, and 11 bases lay in between. CDR3 size: 15 residues. The germline gives CDR1 SGHRS, CDR2 YFSETQ. The CDR3 protein is CASSLAGQLNSPLHF. DNA of the CDR3: TGCGCCAGCAGCTTGGCCGGACAGCTAAATTCACCCCTCCACTTT.

The chain is built from TRBV7-9 and TRBJ1-2, with TRBD1 as a possible D gene (5 bases). The V end lost 2 bases, the J end lost 6 bases, and 10 bases lay between the germline ends. Germline values: CDR1 SEHNR, CDR2 FQNEAQ (reference sequence). The CDR3 sequence is 13 residues long. The CDR3 loop reads CASSLSRDHGYTF. DNA for the CDR3: TGTGCCAGCAGCTTATCTAGGGACCATGGCTACACCTTC.

The chain joins TRBV7-7 to TRBJ2-5; D perhaps matches TRBD2 (5 bases). The CDR3 totals 16 residues. Trimming removed 2 bases from V and 2 bases from J, with 15 bases in between. Germline V gives CDR1 SSHAT, CDR2 FNYEAQ (reference sequence). In DNA form, the CDR3 reads TGTGCCAGCAGCTTAAGTCGGGATAGGGCTCAAGAGACCCAGTACTTC. This translates into CASSLSRDRAQETQYF.

The gene calls are TRBV15 and TRBJ1-4; D gene ambiguous. The CDR3 sequence is 16 residues long. Looked up from germline, CDR1 is LNHNV and CDR2 is YYDKDF (reference sequence). V was cut by 4 bases and J by 6 bases, with 18 bases left in between. As DNA, the CDR3 is TGTGCCACCAGCACCTACACTAGCCTAGTGGATGAAAAACTGTTTTTT. This gives the protein CATSTYTSLVDEKLFF.

This clonotype was recorded many times. The rearrangement joins TRBV29-1 to TRBJ2-3, with 7 bases matching TRBD2. Germline-derived CDR1 and CDR2 are SQVTM and ANQGSEA. The J segment lost 5 bases and the V segment lost 2 bases, leaving 10 bases of the junction unmatched. This CDR3 has 15 residues. In DNA form, the CDR3 reads TGCAGCGTTGAAACCCCTCGAGGGAGGGGAGATACGCAGTATTTT. It translates to CSVETPRGRGDTQYF.

V and J are TRBV12-3 or TRBV12-4 and TRBJ2-1, with TRBD1 matching 9 bases. There are 15 residues in the CDR3. V gave up 7 bases and J gave up 5 bases; unmatched junction bases: 9. DNA of the CDR3: TGTGCCAGCACCACGGGACAGGGATGGGACAATGAGCAGTTCTTC. Its translation is CASTTGQGWDNEQFF.